Each of the 5 T cell receptor beta chains below was sequenced from the same sample in a study of CD8+ T cells in alopecia areata. Treatment meaning: oral pan-JAK inhibitor, 5-10 mg twice daily. The sequencing template was cDNA reverse transcribed from extracted RNA. Generated by immunoSEQ multiplex PCR, the TCRdb table keeps only in-frame clones and is missing some. The top ten clones hold roughly 15% of a sample with around 100,000 clones, roughly three fifths of them seen once. The source material was CD8+ T cells sorted from blood, sampled at week 56, from a patient treated with tofacitinib. These receptors all come from a human donor with alopecia areata.

The genes are TRBV29-1 and TRBJ1-2; tentatively, D is TRBD1 (6 bases). Germline V gene sequence: CDR1 SQVTM, CDR2 ANQGSEA. Trimming left V 4 bases short and J 3 bases short, with 12 bases between. CDR3 size: 13 residues. The CDR3 DNA follows: TGCAGCGTTGTCTGGGAGGGGGACTATGGCTACACCTTC. Translation gives CSVVWEGDYGYTF. Looking up the rest from reference TRBV29-1 and TRBJ1-2 gives the full variable domain: SAVISQKPSRDICQRGTSLTIQCQVDSQVTMMFWYRQQPGQSLTLIATANQGSEATYESGFVIDKFPISRPNLTFSTLTVSNMSPEDSSIYLCSVVWEGDYGYTFGSGTRLTVV.

The chain recombines TRBV6-6 with TRBJ2-7; TRBD1 aligns across 10 bases. This CDR3 is 15 amino acids long. Germline CDR1 reads MNHNY; CDR2 reads SVGAGI (reference sequence). The J segment lost 6 bases and the V segment lost 5 bases, leaving 10 bases of the junction unmatched. The CDR3: CASSDRGLPLSEQYF. CDR3 bases: TGTGCCAGCAGTGACAGGGGGCTTCCCCTCAGCGAGCAGTACTTC.

This clone was detected only a few times. This chain links TRBV7-2 with TRBJ2-1; TRBD1 is a possible D gene (6 bases). Looked up from germline, CDR1 is SGHTA and CDR2 is FQGNSA. Trimming pared 5 bases from V and 4 bases from J, leaving 15 bases between. The CDR3 covers 15 residues. CDR3 amino acids: CASSSYRDTYNEQFF. The CDR3 DNA follows: TGTGCCAGCAGCAGCTACCGGGACACTTACAATGAGCAGTTCTTC.

The table lists this clone with a few counts. The rearrangement joins TRBV27 to TRBJ2-1, with D uncertain. Per the germline V gene, CDR1 is MNHEY and CDR2 is SMNVEV (reference sequence). CDR3 length equals 19 residues. V gave up 1 base and J gave up 1 base, with 20 bases separating them. CDR3 bases: TGTGCCAGCAGTTTATGGTATAATTGCCGTGCTTGTTCCTACAATGAGCAGTTCTTC. Translated, it gives CASSLWYNCRACSYNEQFF.

The gene calls are TRBV30 and TRBJ2-2; the match to TRBD1 covers 8 bases. Germline-derived CDR1 and CDR2 are GTSNPN and SVGIG (reference sequence). J lost 5 bases, V lost 5 bases, and 10 bases had no gene match. The CDR3 extends over 15 amino acids. The CDR3 DNA reads TGTGCCTGGGAAACCAGGGGGCGCAGGACCGGGGAGCTGTTTTTT. Protein product: CAWETRGRRTGELFF.